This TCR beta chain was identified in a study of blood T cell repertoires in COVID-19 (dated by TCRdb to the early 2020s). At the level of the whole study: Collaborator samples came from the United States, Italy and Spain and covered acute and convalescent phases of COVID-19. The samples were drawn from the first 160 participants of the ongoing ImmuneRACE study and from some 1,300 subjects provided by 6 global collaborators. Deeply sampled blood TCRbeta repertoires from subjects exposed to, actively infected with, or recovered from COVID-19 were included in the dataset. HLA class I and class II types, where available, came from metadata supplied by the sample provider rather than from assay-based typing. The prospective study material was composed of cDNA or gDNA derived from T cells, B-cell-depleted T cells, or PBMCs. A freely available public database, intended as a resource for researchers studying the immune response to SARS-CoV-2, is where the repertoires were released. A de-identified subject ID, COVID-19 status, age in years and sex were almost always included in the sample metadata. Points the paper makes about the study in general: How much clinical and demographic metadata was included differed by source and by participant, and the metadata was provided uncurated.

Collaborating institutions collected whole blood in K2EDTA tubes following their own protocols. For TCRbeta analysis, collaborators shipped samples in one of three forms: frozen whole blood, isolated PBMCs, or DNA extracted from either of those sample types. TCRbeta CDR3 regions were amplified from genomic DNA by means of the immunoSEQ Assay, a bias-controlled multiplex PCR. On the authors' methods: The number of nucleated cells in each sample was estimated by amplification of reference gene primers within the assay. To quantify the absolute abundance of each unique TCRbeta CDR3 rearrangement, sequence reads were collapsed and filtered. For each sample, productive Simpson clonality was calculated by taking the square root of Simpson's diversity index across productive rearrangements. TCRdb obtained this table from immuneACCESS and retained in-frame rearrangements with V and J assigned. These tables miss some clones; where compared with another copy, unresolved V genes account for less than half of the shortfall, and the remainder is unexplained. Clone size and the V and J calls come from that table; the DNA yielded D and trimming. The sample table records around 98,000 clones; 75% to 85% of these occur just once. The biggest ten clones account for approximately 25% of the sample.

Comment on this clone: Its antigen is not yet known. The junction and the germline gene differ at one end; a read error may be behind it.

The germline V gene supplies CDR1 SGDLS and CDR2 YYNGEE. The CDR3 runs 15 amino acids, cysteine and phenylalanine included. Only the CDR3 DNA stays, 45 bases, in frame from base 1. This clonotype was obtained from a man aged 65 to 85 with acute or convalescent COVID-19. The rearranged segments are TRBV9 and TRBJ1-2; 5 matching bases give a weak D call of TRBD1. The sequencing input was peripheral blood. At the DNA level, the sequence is TGTGCCAGCTGCGTAGGATGGGCAGGCGGGGGTGGCTACACCTTC. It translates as CASCVGWAGGGGYTF.